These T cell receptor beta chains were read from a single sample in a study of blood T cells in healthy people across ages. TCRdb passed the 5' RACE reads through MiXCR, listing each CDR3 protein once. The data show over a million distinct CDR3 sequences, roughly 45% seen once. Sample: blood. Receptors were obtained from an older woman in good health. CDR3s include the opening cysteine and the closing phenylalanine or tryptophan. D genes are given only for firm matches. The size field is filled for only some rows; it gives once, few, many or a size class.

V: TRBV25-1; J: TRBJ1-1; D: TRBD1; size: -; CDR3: CASRKGQGDTEAFF; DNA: TGTGCCAGCAGAAAGGGACAGGGGGACACTGAAGCTTTCTTT
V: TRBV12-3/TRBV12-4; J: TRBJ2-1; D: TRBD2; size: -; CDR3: CASSLAGPGGRVIEQFF; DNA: TGTGCCAGCAGTTTAGCGGGCCCGGGCGGGAGGGTGATTGAGCAGTTCTTC
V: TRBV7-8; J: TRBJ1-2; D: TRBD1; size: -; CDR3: CASSPSDRWARGYTF; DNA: TGTGCCAGCAGCCCATCGGACAGGTGGGCGCGTGGCTACACCTTC
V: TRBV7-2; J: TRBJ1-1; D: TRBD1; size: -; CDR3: CASSLRDSSNTEAFF; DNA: TGTGCCAGCAGCCTCCGGGACAGCTCGAACACTGAAGCTTTCTTT
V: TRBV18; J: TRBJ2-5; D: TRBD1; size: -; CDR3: CASSPQGQGANEQYF; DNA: TGTGCCAGCTCACCACAGGGACAGGGGGCGAATGAGCAGTACTTC
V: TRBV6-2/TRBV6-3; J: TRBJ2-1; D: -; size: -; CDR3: CASSGGLLVGEQFF; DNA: TGTGCCAGCTCCGGGGGACTGCTAGTGGGTGAGCAGTTCTTC
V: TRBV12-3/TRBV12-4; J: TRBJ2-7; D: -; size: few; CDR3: CASTDNRGHEQYF; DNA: TGTGCCAGCACTGACAATCGGGGGCACGAGCAGTACTTC
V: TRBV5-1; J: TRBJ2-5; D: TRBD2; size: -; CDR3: CASSVTSGREETQYF; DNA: TGCGCCAGCAGCGTGACTAGCGGGAGAGAAGAGACCCAGTACTTC
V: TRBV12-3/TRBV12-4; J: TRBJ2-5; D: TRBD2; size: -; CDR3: CASSDQTSELYNEQYF; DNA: TGTGCCAGCAGTGACCAGACTAGCGAGCTGTACAATGAGCAGTACTTC
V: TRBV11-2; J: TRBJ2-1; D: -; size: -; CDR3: CASSSARGQEQFF; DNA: TGTGCCAGCAGCTCCGCCCGGGGCCAGGAGCAGTTCTTC
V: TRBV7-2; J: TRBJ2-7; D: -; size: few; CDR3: CASSTASGYEQYF; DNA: TGTGCCAGCAGCACAGCGAGCGGCTACGAGCAGTACTTC
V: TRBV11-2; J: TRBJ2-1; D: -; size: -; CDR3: CASSESPGPAGEQFF; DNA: TGTGCCAGCAGCGAGTCGCCGGGACCGGCGGGTGAGCAGTTCTTC
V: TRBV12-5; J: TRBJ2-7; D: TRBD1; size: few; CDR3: CASGTGFTSFTVYEQYF; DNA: TGTGCTAGTGGGACAGGGTTTACTTCGTTTACCGTCTACGAGCAGTACTTC
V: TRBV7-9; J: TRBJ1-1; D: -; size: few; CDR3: CASSTPPNTEAFF; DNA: TGTGCCAGCAGCACCCCGCCGAACACTGAAGCTTTCTTT
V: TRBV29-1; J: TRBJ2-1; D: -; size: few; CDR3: CSDLRDKRNNEQFF; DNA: TGCAGCGACCTCCGGGACAAGAGAAACAATGAGCAGTTCTTC
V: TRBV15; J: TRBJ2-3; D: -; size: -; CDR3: CATSRDPVSTDTQYF; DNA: TGTGCCACCAGCAGAGATCCGGTCAGCACAGATACGCAGTATTTT
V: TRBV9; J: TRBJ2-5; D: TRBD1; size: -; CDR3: CASSARTGGAVEETQYF; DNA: TGTGCCAGCAGCGCCCGGACAGGGGGCGCGGTGGAAGAGACCCAGTACTTC
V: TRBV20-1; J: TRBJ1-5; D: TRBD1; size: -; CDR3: CSARTGLNQPQHF; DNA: TGCAGTGCCAGGACAGGGCTCAATCAGCCCCAGCATTTT
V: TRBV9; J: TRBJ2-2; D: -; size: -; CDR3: CASSVAGAGVNTGELFF; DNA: TGTGCCAGCAGCGTAGCGGGGGCAGGGGTTAACACCGGGGAGCTGTTTTTT
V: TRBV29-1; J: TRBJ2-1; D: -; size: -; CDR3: CSVEDLRAGGYNEQFF; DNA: TGCAGCGTTGAAGATCTAAGGGCGGGCGGATACAATGAGCAGTTCTTC
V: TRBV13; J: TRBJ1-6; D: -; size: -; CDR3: CASSSGSSGSPLHF; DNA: TGTGCCAGCAGCTCGGGCTCCTCTGGTTCACCCCTCCACTTT
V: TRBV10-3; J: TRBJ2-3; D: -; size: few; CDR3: CAISDRPTDTDTQYF; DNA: TGTGCCATCAGTGACCGACCCACCGACACAGATACGCAGTATTTT
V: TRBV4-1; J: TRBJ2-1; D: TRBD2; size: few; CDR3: CASSQTLAGAYNEQFF; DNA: TGCGCCAGCAGCCAAACCCTAGCGGGAGCCTACAATGAGCAGTTCTTC
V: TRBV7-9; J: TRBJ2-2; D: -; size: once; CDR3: CASSSTVTNTGELFF; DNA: TGTGCCAGCAGCTCGACAGTGACGAACACCGGGGAGCTGTTTTTT
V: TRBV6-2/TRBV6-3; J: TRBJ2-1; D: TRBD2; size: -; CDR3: CASSYIRGGGNYNEQFF; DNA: TGTGCCAGCAGTTACATCCGGGGCGGGGGAAACTACAATGAGCAGTTCTTC
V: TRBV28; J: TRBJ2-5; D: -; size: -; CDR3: CASSPRDTVWEQYF; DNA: TGTGCCAGCAGTCCGAGGGACACCGTCTGGGAGCAGTACTTC
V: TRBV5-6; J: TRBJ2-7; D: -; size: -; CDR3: CASSFISGHPYEQYF; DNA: TGTGCCAGCAGCTTCATTAGCGGCCACCCCTACGAGCAGTACTTC
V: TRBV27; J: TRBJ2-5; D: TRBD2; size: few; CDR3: CASKVLAGVGEQYF; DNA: TGTGCCAGCAAGGTGCTAGCGGGAGTAGGGGAGCAGTACTTC
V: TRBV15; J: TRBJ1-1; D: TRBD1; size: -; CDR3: CATSSTGQGNTEAFF; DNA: TGTGCCACCAGCAGCACGGGACAGGGGAACACTGAAGCTTTCTTT
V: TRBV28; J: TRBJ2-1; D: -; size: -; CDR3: CASSLLVQVDNEQFF; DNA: TGTGCCAGCAGTTTATTAGTACAGGTGGACAATGAGCAGTTCTTC
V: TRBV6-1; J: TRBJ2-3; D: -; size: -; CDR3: CASSESISTDTQYF; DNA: TGTGCCAGCAGTGAAAGTATCTCCACAGATACGCAGTATTTT
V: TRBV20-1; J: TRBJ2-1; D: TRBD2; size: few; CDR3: CSASPTLANEQFF; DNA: TGCAGTGCTAGCCCCACACTAGCGAATGAGCAGTTCTTC
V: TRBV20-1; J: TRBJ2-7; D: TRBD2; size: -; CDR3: CSATGESGIDEQYF; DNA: TGCAGTGCTACGGGAGAGAGCGGGATAGACGAGCAGTACTTC
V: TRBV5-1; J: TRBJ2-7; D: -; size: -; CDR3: CASSPSLADRYNEQYF; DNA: TGCGCCAGCAGCCCTTCGCTAGCAGATCGATACAATGAGCAGTACTTC
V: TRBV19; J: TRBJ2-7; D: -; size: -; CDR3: CASSKSFSYEQYF; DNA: TGTGCCAGTAGTAAATCCTTTTCCTACGAGCAGTACTTC
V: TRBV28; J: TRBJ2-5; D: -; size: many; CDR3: CASRATGTQETQYF; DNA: TGTGCCAGCAGGGCAACAGGGACCCAAGAGACCCAGTACTTC
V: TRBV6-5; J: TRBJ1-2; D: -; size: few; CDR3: CASSYGAGVGRYTF; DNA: TGTGCCAGCAGTTATGGGGCAGGTGTAGGTCGCTACACCTTC
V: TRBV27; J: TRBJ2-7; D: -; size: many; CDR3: CASSSSGEQYF; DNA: TGTGCCAGCAGCTCGTCGGGAGAGCAGTACTTC
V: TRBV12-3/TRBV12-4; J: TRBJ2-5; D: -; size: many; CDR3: CASSSHETQYF; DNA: TGTGCCAGCAGTTCGCATGAGACCCAGTACTTC
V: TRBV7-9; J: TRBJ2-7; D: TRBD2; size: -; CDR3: CASREGLAAEQYF; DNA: TGTGCCAGCAGGGAAGGACTAGCGGCCGAGCAGTACTTC
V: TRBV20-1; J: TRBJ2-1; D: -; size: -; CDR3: CSARGGLVGYNEQFF; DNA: TGCAGTGCTAGAGGCGGCCTAGTGGGATACAATGAGCAGTTCTTC
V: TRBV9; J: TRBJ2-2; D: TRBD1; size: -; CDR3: CASSVRGPNTGELFF; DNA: TGTGCCAGCAGCGTTAGGGGGCCCAACACCGGGGAGCTGTTTTTT
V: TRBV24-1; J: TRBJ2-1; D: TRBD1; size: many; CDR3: CATSEDDRGPQFF; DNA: TGTGCCACCAGTGAGGATGACAGGGGACCGCAGTTCTTC
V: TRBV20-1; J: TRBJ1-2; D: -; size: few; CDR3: CSAQWGVGYTF; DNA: TGCAGTGCCCAGTGGGGGGTTGGCTACACCTTC